A single sample gave rise to the 10 T cell receptor beta chains below, sequenced in a study of blood T cell repertoires in COVID-19. Only in-frame clones appear in the TCRdb table, and some are missing; sequencing was by immunoSEQ multiplex PCR. The sample has about 200,000 clones, 80% to 90% seen once; the top ten hold about 12%. Sequenced sample: peripheral blood. The receptors shown here come from a human donor in a cohort sampled during active COVID-19.

The V and J genes are TRBV5-1 and TRBJ2-5, with 9 bases matching TRBD1. V was clipped by 2 bases and J by 5 bases; unmatched bases: 7. Looked up from germline, CDR1 is SGHRS and CDR2 is YFSETQ. The CDR3 sequence is 15 residues long. This chain's CDR3 is CASSLEGQGSETQYF. CDR3 in DNA: TGCGCCAGCAGCTTAGAGGGACAGGGTTCGGAGACCCAGTACTTC.

The count of this clone is one. The rearrangement uses TRBV10-1 and TRBJ2-7; 15 bases match TRBD2. The CDR3 is made up of 16 amino acids. The germline CDR1 and CDR2 sequences are WNHNN and SYGVQD (reference sequence). The ends lost 3 bases at V and 4 bases at J; junction bases unmatched: 4. The CDR3 nucleotides are TGCGCCAGCAGTGATATCGGGACTAGCGGGAGGTACGAGCAGTACTTC. This codes for CASSDIGTSGRYEQYF.

V usage is TRBV11-2 and J usage is TRBJ1-6; D gene ambiguous. The CDR3 is 13 residues long. In germline, CDR1 is SGHAT, CDR2 FQNNGV. With 3 bases removed from V and 7 bases from J, the gap between germline ends came to 7 bases. This CDR3 is CASSLSSNSPLHF. The CDR3 DNA is TGTGCCAGCAGCTTGTCGAGCAATTCACCCCTCCACTTT. The whole variable domain, remainder taken from reference TRBV11-2 and TRBJ1-6, is EAGVAQSPRYKIIEKRQSVAFWCNPISGHATLYWYQQILGQGPKLLIQFQNNGVVDDSQLPKDRFSAERLKGVDSTLKIQPAKLEDSAVYLCASSLSSNSPLHFGNGTRLTVT.

Details on this clone: Relative to the germline gene, one junction end is altered; a read error may explain this. The chain recombines TRBV14 with TRBJ2-7; D perhaps matches TRBD1 (6 bases). This CDR3 is built from 12 residues. CDR1 SGHDN and CDR2 FVKESK come from the germline V gene. In nucleotides, the CDR3 is TGTGCCAGCAGCCCGCGAAGGGGGTCGTTCTTCTTC. Translated, it gives CASSPRRGSFFF. The entire variable domain, with the rest obtained from reference TRBV14 and TRBJ2-7, is as follows: EAGVTQFPSHSVIEKGQTVTLRCDPISGHDNLYWYRRVMGKEIKFLLHFVKESKQDESGMPNNRFLAERTGGTYSTLKVQPAELEDSGVYFCASSPRRGSFFFGPGTRLTVT.

The rearrangement uses TRBV18 and TRBJ1-2, with 11 bases aligning to TRBD1. The CDR3 length is 14 residues. The V and J ends lost 3 bases and 6 bases, in that order; junction bases with no gene match: 3. Germline-derived CDR1 and CDR2 are KGHSH and LQKENI. For the CDR3, the DNA is TGTGCCAGCTCACCGGACAGGGGGCGAGATGGCTACACCTTC. It yields the protein CASSPDRGRDGYTF.

The chain carries TRBV10-2 and TRBJ1-6, with D unclear. V gave up 3 bases and J gave up 4 bases, with 10 bases separating them. The germline V gene has CDR1 WSHSY and CDR2 SAAADI. The CDR3 is 15 amino acids. The CDR3: CASSEAEGYNSPLHF. CDR3 DNA: TGCGCCAGCAGTGAAGCCGAGGGATATAATTCACCCCTCCACTTT.

The chain links TRBV12-3 or TRBV12-4 to TRBJ1-1; maybe TRBD1 (5 bases). Between the trimmed V and J ends, which lost 2 bases and 8 bases, there was a span of 6 bases. The CDR3 length is 11 residues. CDR3 region: CASSLRGEAFF. As DNA, the CDR3 is TGTGCCAGCAGTTTACGGGGGGAAGCTTTCTTT.

The rearrangement joins TRBV5-1 to TRBJ2-1; no clear D gene. The CDR3 runs to 13 residues. Trimming left V 0 bases short and J 3 bases short, with 4 bases between. Germline V gene sequence: CDR1 SGHRS, CDR2 YFSETQ. The CDR3 is CASSLDGYNEQFF. DNA for the CDR3: TGCGCCAGCAGCTTGGACGGCTACAATGAGCAGTTCTTC.

This chain connects TRBV3-1 (or the pseudogene TRBV3-2) to TRBJ2-2; D is possibly TRBD1 (6 bases). The germline CDR1 and CDR2 sequences are LGHDT and YNNKEL (reference sequence). V was clipped by 4 bases and J by 6 bases, with 9 bases between them. The CDR3 has 13 residues. The CDR3 bases are TGTGCCAGCAGCCCACAGGGAGCCGGGGAGCTGTTTTTT. This sequence encodes CASSPQGAGELFF.

This clone was seen a single time. The chain has TRBV6-4 and TRBJ1-1; perhaps TRBD1 as D (5 bases). Looked up from germline, CDR1 is MRHNA and CDR2 is SNTAGT. This CDR3 region has 12 residues. The V and J ends lost 11 bases and 1 base respectively, with 11 bases between them. The CDR3 reads CAPTGGNTEAFF. In DNA form, the CDR3 reads TGTGCCCCGACGGGGGGGAACACTGAAGCTTTCTTT.